This T cell receptor beta chain was sequenced in a study of cytomegalovirus exposure and HLA in healthy donors. As regards this clone: Its antigen is unknown.

CDR1 is MGHRA and CDR2 is YSYEKL in the germline V gene. The J segment lost 3 bases and the V segment lost 2 bases, leaving 11 bases of the junction unmatched. The CDR3 sequence is 17 residues long. The study drew the donors from its roughly 120-subject validation cohort, separate from the 666-subject first cohort. Study-wide results and limits: High specificity and sensitivity for cytomegalovirus status were reported for the classifier. Listed as cytomegalovirus-associated were approximately 160 TCR beta chains.

Assay: immunoSEQ multiplex PCR; the TCRdb copy retains only in-frame clones and omits some. The profile shows 150,000 to 200,000 clones, approximately 84% of them singletons. The source is a man aged 25 to 40 in good health and CMV-seropositive. The chain links TRBV4-1 to TRBJ1-2; 8 bases agree with TRBD1. Input material: PBMCs. The CDR3 spells CASSQLRTGLFYYGYTF. The CDR3, as DNA: TGCGCCAGCAGCCAACTCAGGACAGGGCTATTCTACTATGGCTACACCTTC.